This T cell receptor (beta chain) was sequenced in a study of neoadjuvant anti-PD-1 for oral cavity cancer. Study context: Around day 43, patients without progression received a fourth nivolumab dose before surgery.

TCRdb's table, derived via immunoSEQ multiplex PCR, lists solely in-frame clones and lacks some. The data hold around 31,000 clones, with about 83% observed a single time. The CDR3 consists of 18 residues. Germline V gives CDR1 LNHDA, CDR2 SQIVND (reference sequence). The V gene lost 5 bases and the J gene lost 9 bases, with 26 bases spanning the gap. This specimen consisted of PBMCs, obtained before nivolumab (anti-PD-1) treatment. The sequence came from a person between 35 and 79 years old with oral cavity squamous cell carcinoma. This sequence joins TRBV19 and TRBJ2-6; D gene unclear. CDR3 in amino acids: CASSARSTNHKSGNVLTF. The CDR3 nucleotides are TGTGCCAGTAGTGCTCGCTCGACAAATCACAAGTCGGGCAACGTCCTGACTTTC. The complete variable domain, with remaining parts taken from reference TRBV19 and TRBJ2-6, reads DGGITQSPKYLFRKEGQNVTLSCEQNLNHDAMYWYRQDPGQGLRLIYYSQIVNDFQKGDIAEGYSVSREKKESFPLTVTSAQKNPTAFYLCASSARSTNHKSGNVLTFGAGSRLTVL.